Listed here is a single T cell receptor beta chain. Its antigen remains undetermined. No base-level quality is on record; no much larger clone is a single base apart. The data originate from a study of blood T cell repertoires in COVID-19 (dated by TCRdb to 2018 to 2020). For context, the study as a whole: Samples covering the acute and convalescent phases of COVID-19 were provided by collaborators in the United States, Italy and Spain. Where available, HLA class I and class II types were obtained from metadata supplied by the sample provider rather than from assay-based typing. Sample metadata almost always included a de-identified subject ID, COVID-19 status, age in years and sex. The material from the prospective study consisted of cDNA or gDNA derived from T cells, B-cell-depleted T cells, or PBMCs. A freely available public database, intended as a resource for researchers studying the immune response to SARS-CoV-2, is where the repertoires were released. The samples were drawn from two sources: the first 160 participants of the ongoing ImmuneRACE study, and over 950 subjects contributed by 6 global collaborators. Subjects who had been exposed to COVID-19, were actively infected with it, or had recovered from it provided the deeply sampled blood TCRbeta repertoires that made up the dataset.

What the authors observed across the whole study: Clinical and demographic metadata were provided uncurated, with the amount varying by source and participant.

The immunoSEQ Assay, a bias-controlled multiplex PCR, was used to amplify TCRbeta CDR3 regions from genomic DNA. For the original study's pipeline: The number of nucleated cells in each sample was estimated by amplification of reference gene primers within the assay. To quantify the absolute abundance of each unique TCRbeta CDR3 rearrangement, sequence reads were collapsed and filtered. For each sample, productive Simpson clonality was calculated as the square root of Simpson's diversity index over productive rearrangements. Drawn from immuneACCESS, this table holds only the in-frame rearrangements with V and J called that TCRdb kept. Clones are partly lost; checked studies trace under half to an unresolved V gene and leave the rest unexplained. Clone size and the V and J calls come from that table; the DNA yielded D and trimming. For this sample there are approximately 23,000 clones; roughly 90% appear just once. Of the sample, around 6% falls within the top ten clones.

After removal of 0 bases from V and 6 bases from J, the junction retains 2 bases not matched to a gene. Via the germline V gene, CDR1 is SGDLS and CDR2 YYNGEE. The CDR3 runs 14 residues from the cysteine to the phenylalanine. Of the read, only the CDR3 DNA is kept; its 42 bases are in frame from base 1. Collaborating institutions collected whole blood in K2EDTA tubes following their own protocols. Collaborator samples were shipped for TCRbeta analysis as frozen whole blood, isolated PBMCs, or DNA extracted from either sample type. This receptor was obtained from a woman aged 80 or over with active COVID-19. The V and J segments used are TRBV9 and TRBJ1-5, with 8 junctional bases fitting TRBD1. Input material: peripheral blood. CDR3 loop: CASSVEQGGQPQHF. The sequenced DNA is TGTGCCAGCAGCGTAGAACAGGGGGGTCAGCCCCAGCATTTT. With the portions outside the CDR3 filled from the reference TRBV9 and TRBJ1-5 genes, the complete variable region becomes DSGVTQTPKHLITATGQRVTLRCSPRSGDLSVYWYQQSLDQGLQFLIQYYNGEERAKGNILERFSAQQFPDLHSELNLSSLELGDSALYFCASSVEQGGQPQHFGDGTRLSIL.